This T cell receptor beta chain was documented in a study of T cell responses to AZD1222 COVID-19 vaccine. Study-level findings and limits: At 160-218 and 743-854, vaccine-associated CD4 TCRs were dominant, and they spanned spike. In a largely white British group with more females than males, clonal diversity was possibly underestimated. Reportedly, nearly half of unique spike TCRs recognized epitopes outside B.1.351/B.1.1.7 mutations.

Assay used: immunoSEQ multiplex PCR; TCRdb lists only in-frame clones, some missing. Here the sample spans around 84,000 clones, 70% to 90% being singletons. Second doses that came at about 4 or about 12 weeks were put together. The length of the CDR3 is 15 residues. Trimming cost V 0 bases and J 6 bases; bases outside gene matches: 4. Per the germline V gene, CDR1 is MRHNA and CDR2 is SNTAGT. To note about this clone: The antigen is undetermined.

The specimen was peripheral blood, collected 28 days after the second AZD1222 dose. The chain has TRBV6-4 and TRBJ2-2; 7 nucleotides agree with TRBD1. The receptor was isolated from an adult who received the AZD1222 COVID-19 vaccine. In nucleotides, the CDR3 is TGTGCCAGCAGTGACTCGATCCAGGGGGCCGGGGAGCTGTTTTTT. Protein: CASSDSIQGAGELFF.